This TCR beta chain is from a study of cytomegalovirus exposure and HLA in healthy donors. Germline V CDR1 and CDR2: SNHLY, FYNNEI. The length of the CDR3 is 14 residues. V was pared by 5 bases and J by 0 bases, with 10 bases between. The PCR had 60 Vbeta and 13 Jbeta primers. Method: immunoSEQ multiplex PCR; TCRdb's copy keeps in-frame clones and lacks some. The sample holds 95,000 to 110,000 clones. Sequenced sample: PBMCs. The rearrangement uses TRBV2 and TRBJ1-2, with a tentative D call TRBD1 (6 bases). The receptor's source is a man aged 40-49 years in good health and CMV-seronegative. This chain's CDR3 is CASSRWTANYGYTF. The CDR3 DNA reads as TGTGCCAGCAGTCGATGGACAGCTAACTATGGCTACACCTTC.